This T cell receptor (beta chain) appears in the sequencing data of a study of PD-1 blockade in classical Hodgkin lymphoma. Overall study context: Nivolumab was given intravenously to patients at 3 mg/kg every 2 weeks. Study-wide points: Baseline TCR diversity was reportedly lower in newly diagnosed patients than in healthy donors. It was reported as lower still in relapsed/refractory patients. Patients who responded completely had about the same baseline diversity as newly diagnosed patients.

With regard to this clone: Its cognate antigen is unknown.

Relapses following autologous stem cell transplantation were seen in all patients, with brentuximab vedotin exposure varying. Reported best responses ranged across complete response, partial response or progressive disease. Profiling relied on immunoSEQ multiplex PCR, and the TCRdb table lists in-frame clones only, not all of them. The table lists approximately 32,000 clones, 80% to 90% of them singletons. Per germline, CDR1 LGHNA and CDR2 YNFKEQ. This CDR3 region has 15 residues. V was pared by 3 bases and J by 6 bases, with 8 bases of the junction left unmatched. The material was peripheral blood mononuclear cells (PBMCs), obtained at baseline. The chain uses TRBV4-2 and TRBJ2-1, with 7 positions matching TRBD1. This clonotype was sampled from a human donor with classical Hodgkin lymphoma. This chain's CDR3 is CASSQRATGVNEQFF. CDR3 in DNA: TGTGCCAGCAGCCAGAGGGCAACAGGGGTCAATGAGCAGTTCTTC.